This TCR beta chain was sequenced in a study of cytomegalovirus exposure and HLA in healthy donors. In the study overall: For the approximately 400 genotyped donors, 81% fell within the Caucasian-associated ancestry cluster.

Whole-study results and caveats: Earlier analysis found most TCR beta V segments productive about 90% or about 30% of the time. Clonal expansion was found to be greater in HLA-associated TCR beta chains than in equally common others in a later analysis.

With 60 Vbeta and 13 Jbeta primers, the PCR was carried out. Only in-frame clones appear in the TCRdb table, and some are missing; sequencing was by immunoSEQ multiplex PCR. The sample includes around 130,000 clones, approximately 80% of them seen just once. Germline V CDR1 and CDR2: SGHRS, YFSETQ. The CDR3 has 17 amino acids. V lost 4 bases, J lost 3 bases, and 19 bases lay in between. As regards this clone: What it binds is unknown.

The V call is TRBV5-1, the J call TRBJ2-2; D is perhaps TRBD2 (7 bases). The clonotype originates from a man between 18 and 29 years old in good health and CMV-seronegative. Sequenced sample: PBMCs. Here the CDR3 reads CASSPGGGSRDTGELFF. The CDR3 DNA reads TGCGCCAGCAGCCCCGGGGGCGGGAGTCGTGACACCGGGGAGCTGTTTTTT. Full variable domain (rest looked up from reference TRBV5-1 and TRBJ2-2): KAGVTQTPRYLIKTRGQQVTLSCSPISGHRSVSWYQQTPGQGLQFLFEYFSETQRNKGNFPGRFSGRQFSNSRSEMNVSTLELGDSALYLCASSPGGGSRDTGELFFGEGSRLTVL.